These T cell receptor beta chains were read from a single sample in a study of blood T cell repertoires in COVID-19. Produced via immunoSEQ multiplex PCR; TCRdb's table is partial and in-frame only. The sample holds a few hundred thousand clones, approximately 86% seen once. Source material: peripheral blood. These TCRs come from a woman aged 18-29 years with acute or convalescent COVID-19. CDR3s include the opening cysteine and the closing phenylalanine or tryptophan. A D gene is named only where the DNA matches it firmly. Rows give clone size only sometimes, using once, few, many, or a class for an expanded clone.

cdr3_length: 16
d_call: -
clone_size: -
j_call: TRBJ2-3
v_call: TRBV7-2
cdr3_nt: TGTGCCAGCAGCTTGGGGTTGGGCGGGGGCGGAGATACGCAGTATTTT
cdr3_aa: CASSLGLGGGGDTQYF

cdr3_length: 14
d_call: -
clone_size: -
j_call: TRBJ2-7
v_call: TRBV6-1
cdr3_nt: TGTGCCAGCAGTGAAGGTTGGGAGACCTACGAGCAGTACTTC
cdr3_aa: CASSEGWETYEQYF

cdr3_length: 14
d_call: TRBD1
clone_size: -
j_call: TRBJ1-5
v_call: TRBV5-8
cdr3_nt: TGTGCCAGCAGCTTGGGACAGGGGAGTCAGCCCCAGCATTTT
cdr3_aa: CASSLGQGSQPQHF

cdr3_length: 16
d_call: -
clone_size: -
j_call: TRBJ1-5
v_call: TRBV19
cdr3_nt: TGTGCCAGTAGTAGCCTGGAACGTGAGCCTGCGGGGCCCCAGCATTTT
cdr3_aa: CASSSLEREPAGPQHF

cdr3_length: 14
d_call: TRBD1
clone_size: -
j_call: TRBJ1-1
v_call: TRBV29-1
cdr3_nt: TGCAGCGCCCTTTACGGGACAGGGAACACTGAAGCTTTCTTT
cdr3_aa: CSALYGTGNTEAFF

cdr3_length: 15
d_call: -
clone_size: -
j_call: TRBJ2-1
v_call: TRBV27
cdr3_nt: TGTGCCAGCAGGTGGGACTTTAGCTCCTACAATGAGCAGTTCTTC
cdr3_aa: CASRWDFSSYNEQFF

cdr3_length: 16
d_call: TRBD1
clone_size: -
j_call: TRBJ2-2
v_call: TRBV2
cdr3_nt: TGTGCCAGCAGCGCTTCGGACAGGGGGCTCACCGGGGAGCTGTTTTTT
cdr3_aa: CASSASDRGLTGELFF

cdr3_length: 13
d_call: -
clone_size: -
j_call: TRBJ1-4
v_call: TRBV30
cdr3_nt: TGTGCCTGGAGAAGGGGTCTCGGTGAAAAACTGTTTTTT
cdr3_aa: CAWRRGLGEKLFF

cdr3_length: 14
d_call: -
clone_size: -
j_call: TRBJ1-3
v_call: TRBV10-2
cdr3_nt: TGCGCCAGCAGTGAGTCTCAGGGATCGAACACCATATATTTT
cdr3_aa: CASSESQGSNTIYF

cdr3_length: 12
d_call: -
clone_size: once
j_call: TRBJ2-7
v_call: TRBV29-1
cdr3_nt: TGCAGCGTTGCGGCGGGTACCTACGAGCAGTACTTC
cdr3_aa: CSVAAGTYEQYF

cdr3_length: 11
d_call: -
clone_size: -
j_call: TRBJ2-2
v_call: TRBV29-1
cdr3_nt: TGCAGCGTTGACGGTCCCGGGGAGCTGTTTTTT
cdr3_aa: CSVDGPGELFF

cdr3_length: 17
d_call: TRBD1
clone_size: many
j_call: TRBJ2-6
v_call: TRBV30
cdr3_nt: TGTGCCTGGAGTGTGACCGGGACAGGGGCTGGGGCCAACGTCCTGACTTTC
cdr3_aa: CAWSVTGTGAGANVLTF

cdr3_length: 14
d_call: -
clone_size: once
j_call: TRBJ1-2
v_call: TRBV6-6
cdr3_nt: TGTGCCAGCAGTGGACAGCAACCCTCGCTGGGCTACACCTTC
cdr3_aa: CASSGQQPSLGYTF

cdr3_length: 16
d_call: TRBD2
clone_size: once
j_call: TRBJ2-7
v_call: TRBV7-2
cdr3_nt: TGTGCCAGCAGCTTCCATCGCGCAGCGGGAGTGAACGAGCAGTACTTC
cdr3_aa: CASSFHRAAGVNEQYF

cdr3_length: 16
d_call: TRBD1
clone_size: -
j_call: TRBJ2-5
v_call: TRBV5-1
cdr3_nt: TGCGCCAGCAGCTTGGGTCAGACAGGGAGCATGGAGACCCAGTACTTC
cdr3_aa: CASSLGQTGSMETQYF

cdr3_length: 15
d_call: TRBD2
clone_size: -
j_call: TRBJ2-3
v_call: TRBV6-5
cdr3_nt: TGTGCCAGCATCTCGGCTAGCGGGAGGGCAGATACGCAGTATTTT
cdr3_aa: CASISASGRADTQYF

cdr3_length: 14
d_call: TRBD2
clone_size: -
j_call: TRBJ2-7
v_call: TRBV9
cdr3_nt: TGTGCCAGCAGCAGAGCGGGACGAGACTACGAGCAGTACTTC
cdr3_aa: CASSRAGRDYEQYF

cdr3_length: 14
d_call: -
clone_size: many
j_call: TRBJ2-3
v_call: TRBV27
cdr3_nt: TGTGCCAGCAGTTTTGGGGGGTCCACAGATACGCAGTATTTT
cdr3_aa: CASSFGGSTDTQYF

cdr3_length: 15
d_call: -
clone_size: -
j_call: TRBJ1-3
v_call: TRBV10-3
cdr3_nt: TGTGCCATCAGTTGGGGGGGGGCCGCTGGAAACACCATATATTTT
cdr3_aa: CAISWGGAAGNTIYF

cdr3_length: 21
d_call: TRBD2
clone_size: -
j_call: TRBJ2-1
v_call: TRBV10-1
cdr3_nt: TGCGCCAGCAGTGAGTTTGGACTAGCGGGAGTTAAGAGGGGGGTTTACAATGAGCAGTTCTTC
cdr3_aa: CASSEFGLAGVKRGVYNEQFF

cdr3_length: 18
d_call: TRBD2
clone_size: -
j_call: TRBJ2-7
v_call: TRBV27
cdr3_nt: TGTGCCAGCAGTTCGATAACTAGCGGGAGGGCCCTCAGGTACGAGCAGTACTTC
cdr3_aa: CASSSITSGRALRYEQYF

cdr3_length: 12
d_call: TRBD2
clone_size: -
j_call: TRBJ2-7
v_call: TRBV6-5
cdr3_nt: TGTGCCAGCAGTTACCCGGGAGGCGAGCAGTACTTC
cdr3_aa: CASSYPGGEQYF

cdr3_length: 17
d_call: TRBD1
clone_size: once
j_call: TRBJ1-3
v_call: TRBV28
cdr3_nt: TGTGCCAGCAGTTTGGCGACAGGGGGTAACTCTGGAAACACCATATATTTT
cdr3_aa: CASSLATGGNSGNTIYF

cdr3_length: 16
d_call: -
clone_size: once
j_call: TRBJ1-3
v_call: TRBV30
cdr3_nt: TGTGCCTGGAGTGTCACTCTGACAAGCTCTGGAAACACCATATATTTT
cdr3_aa: CAWSVTLTSSGNTIYF

cdr3_length: 15
d_call: TRBD2
clone_size: -
j_call: TRBJ2-1
v_call: TRBV5-8
cdr3_nt: TGTGCCAGCAGCTTGGGGACTAGCGGATACAATGAGCAGTTCTTC
cdr3_aa: CASSLGTSGYNEQFF

cdr3_length: 14
d_call: -
clone_size: few
j_call: TRBJ2-1
v_call: TRBV6-6
cdr3_nt: TGTGCCACCTTTGACTCAATGCTAAACAATGAGCAGTTCTTC
cdr3_aa: CATFDSMLNNEQFF

cdr3_length: 14
d_call: -
clone_size: -
j_call: TRBJ1-6
v_call: TRBV5-8
cdr3_nt: TGTGCCAGCCGATCTTCTCGAGGAGTTTTGCCCCTCCACTTT
cdr3_aa: CASRSSRGVLPLHF

cdr3_length: 17
d_call: TRBD1
clone_size: -
j_call: TRBJ2-7
v_call: TRBV10-3
cdr3_nt: TGTGCCATCAGTGGTCCCGGGACAGTCAAAAGCTCCTACGAGCAGTACTTC
cdr3_aa: CAISGPGTVKSSYEQYF

cdr3_length: 16
d_call: -
clone_size: -
j_call: TRBJ1-5
v_call: TRBV6-1
cdr3_nt: TGTGCCAGCAGTGAAGCGGGTGCGGGGGTTTTTTGGTCCCAGCATTTT
cdr3_aa: CASSEAGAGVFWSQHF

cdr3_length: 13
d_call: -
clone_size: once
j_call: TRBJ2-7
v_call: TRBV27
cdr3_nt: TGTGCCAGCAGTCCGCAAGCGGGCTACGAGCAGTACTTC
cdr3_aa: CASSPQAGYEQYF

cdr3_length: 14
d_call: TRBD2
clone_size: few
j_call: TRBJ2-7
v_call: TRBV6-5
cdr3_nt: TGTGCCGTAAAGGTTTGGAGCGGGGCATACGAGCAGTACTTC
cdr3_aa: CAVKVWSGAYEQYF

cdr3_length: 15
d_call: -
clone_size: -
j_call: TRBJ1-1
v_call: TRBV18
cdr3_nt: TGTGCCAGCTCGTCGACTGACAGGCTCCACACTGAAGCTTTCTTT
cdr3_aa: CASSSTDRLHTEAFF

cdr3_length: 17
d_call: TRBD1
clone_size: -
j_call: TRBJ1-2
v_call: TRBV19
cdr3_nt: TGTGCCAGTAGTATTGCGGGGACTTCCGGGACAGTCTATGGCTACACCTTC
cdr3_aa: CASSIAGTSGTVYGYTF

cdr3_length: 13
d_call: -
clone_size: once
j_call: TRBJ2-7
v_call: TRBV18
cdr3_nt: TGTGCCAGCTCACCACCGAGTGCTTACGAGCAGTACTTC
cdr3_aa: CASSPPSAYEQYF

cdr3_length: 13
d_call: -
clone_size: -
j_call: TRBJ1-1
v_call: TRBV19
cdr3_nt: TGTGCCAGTAGTATACAGGGTGCAACTGAAGCTTTCTTT
cdr3_aa: CASSIQGATEAFF

cdr3_length: 14
d_call: -
clone_size: once
j_call: TRBJ1-6
v_call: TRBV27
cdr3_nt: TGTGCCAGCGCGAGAGGGGGTTATAATTCACCCCTCCACTTT
cdr3_aa: CASARGGYNSPLHF

cdr3_length: 14
d_call: -
clone_size: -
j_call: TRBJ1-5
v_call: TRBV28
cdr3_nt: TGTGCCAGCACCCTCTTTGACAGAAATCAGCCCCAGCATTTT
cdr3_aa: CASTLFDRNQPQHF

cdr3_length: 15
d_call: -
clone_size: -
j_call: TRBJ2-1
v_call: TRBV5-1
cdr3_nt: TGCGCCAGCAGCTTGGCCTCAGCGGCATACAATGAGCAGTTCTTC
cdr3_aa: CASSLASAAYNEQFF

cdr3_length: 17
d_call: -
clone_size: -
j_call: TRBJ1-1
v_call: TRBV5-1
cdr3_nt: TGCGCCAGCAGCTCGAGGGGGAGTTCCACTTTGAACACTGAAGCTTTCTTT
cdr3_aa: CASSSRGSSTLNTEAFF

cdr3_length: 16
d_call: TRBD1
clone_size: -
j_call: TRBJ1-4
v_call: TRBV29-1
cdr3_nt: TGCAGCGTTGCTAAGAACCTACAGGGGGCCGATGAAAAACTGTTTTTT
cdr3_aa: CSVAKNLQGADEKLFF

cdr3_length: 14
d_call: -
clone_size: -
j_call: TRBJ2-7
v_call: TRBV9
cdr3_nt: TGTGCCAGCAGCGTAGGGGCCCTAAGTATGGAGCAGTACTTC
cdr3_aa: CASSVGALSMEQYF

cdr3_length: 14
d_call: -
clone_size: once
j_call: TRBJ2-2
v_call: TRBV5-1
cdr3_nt: TGCGCCAGCAAAGCCGGGGGAAACACCGGGGAGCTGTTTTTT
cdr3_aa: CASKAGGNTGELFF

cdr3_length: 12
d_call: TRBD1
clone_size: once
j_call: TRBJ2-7
v_call: TRBV10-3
cdr3_nt: TGTGCCAGCGAGGGGGCTACCTACGAGCAGTACTTC
cdr3_aa: CASEGATYEQYF

cdr3_length: 17
d_call: TRBD1
clone_size: few
j_call: TRBJ2-2
v_call: TRBV3-1/TRBV3-2
cdr3_nt: TGTGCCAGCAGCCAAGGACTGGCAGGGGGCACCACCGGGGAGCTGTTTTTT
cdr3_aa: CASSQGLAGGTTGELFF

cdr3_length: 16
d_call: -
clone_size: -
j_call: TRBJ2-1
v_call: TRBV10-1
cdr3_nt: TGCGCCAGCAGCTCCTTGGCGGGAAGCTCCTACAATGAGCAGTTCTTC
cdr3_aa: CASSSLAGSSYNEQFF

cdr3_length: 16
d_call: TRBD2
clone_size: once
j_call: TRBJ2-1
v_call: TRBV23-1
cdr3_nt: TGCGCCAGCAGTCAGGGACTAGCGGGCGGGTTGTATGAGCAGTTCTTC
cdr3_aa: CASSQGLAGGLYEQFF

cdr3_length: 12
d_call: TRBD1
clone_size: -
j_call: TRBJ2-5
v_call: TRBV19
cdr3_nt: TGTGCCACCTCACGGACAGGAGAGACCCAGTACTTC
cdr3_aa: CATSRTGETQYF

cdr3_length: 14
d_call: TRBD1
clone_size: -
j_call: TRBJ2-7
v_call: TRBV6-1
cdr3_nt: TGTGCCAGCAGCGCCTCCGGGACAGGGAACGAGCAGTACTTC
cdr3_aa: CASSASGTGNEQYF

cdr3_length: 15
d_call: TRBD1
clone_size: -
j_call: TRBJ2-1
v_call: TRBV6-5
cdr3_nt: TGTGCCAGCAGTTCCGACAGGGGCCCCTACAATGAGCAGTTCTTC
cdr3_aa: CASSSDRGPYNEQFF

cdr3_length: 14
d_call: TRBD1
clone_size: -
j_call: TRBJ1-1
v_call: TRBV7-9
cdr3_nt: TGTGCCAGCAGCTCGAAGACAGGGGTCTCTGAAGCTTTCTTT
cdr3_aa: CASSSKTGVSEAFF

cdr3_length: 15
d_call: TRBD1
clone_size: -
j_call: TRBJ2-7
v_call: TRBV7-9
cdr3_nt: TGTGCCAGCAGCCGAACTGGACAGGGGAGTAACGAGCAGTACTTC
cdr3_aa: CASSRTGQGSNEQYF

cdr3_length: 16
d_call: TRBD2
clone_size: -
j_call: TRBJ2-7
v_call: TRBV4-2
cdr3_nt: TGTGCCAGCAGCCAAGATCTTAGGACTAGCGGGAGCGAGCAGTACTTC
cdr3_aa: CASSQDLRTSGSEQYF

cdr3_length: 14
d_call: TRBD1
clone_size: -
j_call: TRBJ2-7
v_call: TRBV18
cdr3_nt: TGTGCCAGCTCACACGGACAGGGGGCGTACGAGCAGTACTTC
cdr3_aa: CASSHGQGAYEQYF

cdr3_length: 16
d_call: TRBD2
clone_size: -
j_call: TRBJ2-1
v_call: TRBV9
cdr3_nt: TGTGCCAGCAGCGTAGAGGACGGACTAGCGGGAGATGAGCAGTTCTTC
cdr3_aa: CASSVEDGLAGDEQFF

cdr3_length: 13
d_call: TRBD2
clone_size: few
j_call: TRBJ2-7
v_call: TRBV6-5
cdr3_nt: TGTGCCAGCTCGACTAGCGGAACCTACGAGCAGTACTTC
cdr3_aa: CASSTSGTYEQYF